This T cell receptor (beta chain) originates from a study of metastatic and nonmetastatic thyroid tumors (dated by TCRdb to about 2020). In terms of the full investigation: For patients with malignant and with benign thyroid disease, the researchers compared repertoires between peripheral blood samples and tumor or nodule tissue samples.

This clone was seen many times. Its recognized antigen is unknown. Base qualities were left out, and no much larger clone turns up one base away. Receptor amplification or capture employed PCR. The run used an Illumina HiSeq 4000. High-throughput sequencing was used to profile the CDR3 region of the TCR beta-chain in every patient. In the authors' own workflow: The researchers built a classifier to tell apart papillary thyroid cancer patients with distant metastasis, based on CDR3 differences among clinicopathological groups. The Shannon index was used to measure repertoire diversity, and the Morisita-Horn index was used to measure how similar tumor and blood repertoires were. The public reads were run again by TCRdb, first through fastp at Q25 and then through MiXCR, and only productive beta chains were kept. TCRdb, not the original authors, processed these V and J calls. Counted in this sample were around 17,000 clones; less than 25% of them appeared once. The leading ten clones occupy 7.5% of the sample.

None of the patients had been given any treatment before thyroid surgery. Patient clinical samples collected from the early 2010s to the late 2010s were retrospectively analysed using T-cell receptor beta sequencing. What the study reported, not specific to this receptor: In both blood and tumor samples, TCR beta diversity was reported to be significantly higher in malignant tumors than in benign nodules.

Sequencing input: adjacent normal tissue. The receptor comes from a female donor with papillary thyroid cancer or a benign thyroid nodule (not recorded which). Some clones in this sample may be carry-over from other donors' samples.

Here is the DNA: TGTGCCAGCAGCTCTAGGGTCGGAAGCTCCTATAATTCACCCCTCCACTTT. It encodes CASSSRVGSSYNSPLHF. The chain is encoded by TRBV7-2 joined to TRBJ1-6; no confident D gene assignment can be made. The germline V gene supplies CDR1 SGHTA and CDR2 FQGNSA. Deletion took 4 bases off V and 0 bases off J, with a span of 13 bases between the germline ends. Its CDR3 holds 17 amino acids, cysteine through phenylalanine. Only CDR3 DNA is held: 51 bases, read in frame from base 1. This CDR3, with the reference TRBV7-2 and TRBJ1-6 proteins standing in past its ends, gives the full variable domain GAGVSQSPSNKVTEKGKDVELRCDPISGHTALYWYRQSLGQGLEFLIYFQGNSAPDKSGLPSDRFSAERTGGSVSTLTIQRTQQEDSAVYLCASSSRVGSSYNSPLHFGNGTRLTVT.